This is a list of T cell receptor beta chains from one sample in a study of blood T cell repertoires in COVID-19. This table comes from immunoSEQ multiplex PCR, and its TCRdb copy is limited to in-frame clones, with some not included. Here the sample spans fewer than 350,000 clones, approximately 88% being singletons. Material for sequencing was peripheral blood. Source of these receptors: a man between 18 and 35 years old with active or convalescent COVID-19. Each CDR3 is given with its conserved first and last residue. The D gene is left open where the match is weak. Clone size is not always given. Where it is, it says once, few, many or a class for expanded clones.

TRBV5-6	NA	NA	TRBJ2-3	TGTGCCAGCAGCGGCGACAGACCGAGCACAGATACGCAGTATTTT	CASSGDRPSTDTQYF
TRBV19	NA	TRBD1	TRBJ2-5	TGTGCCAGTAGTATGAGGACAGGGCAAGAGACCCAGTACTTC	CASSMRTGQETQYF
TRBV19	NA	NA	TRBJ1-6	TGTGCCAGTACCCATGGGGCCAGCTCCTATAATTCACCCCTCCACTTT	CASTHGASSYNSPLHF
TRBV18	NA	TRBD1	TRBJ1-2	TGTGCCAGCTCACCCGTCACACAGGGGGGCTTAAACTATGGCTACACCTTC	CASSPVTQGGLNYGYTF
TRBV2	NA	NA	TRBJ1-2	TGTGCCAGCGGACTTAACTATGGCTACACCTTC	CASGLNYGYTF
TRBV25-1	few	TRBD1	TRBJ1-5	TGTGCCAGCAGTGAAGGAGGGGGCGGTCAGCCCCAGCATTTT	CASSEGGGGQPQHF
TRBV25-1	NA	NA	TRBJ2-5	TGTGCCAGCAGTGACCTAGCGGAGACCCAGTACTTC	CASSDLAETQYF
TRBV4-1	once	NA	TRBJ1-1	TGCGCCAGCAGCGAAGAATCGACAGCGAACACTGAAGCTTTCTTT	CASSEESTANTEAFF
TRBV7-2	NA	TRBD1	TRBJ1-5	TGTGCCAGCAGCCCGGACAGGTATAGCAATCAGCCCCAGCATTTT	CASSPDRYSNQPQHF
TRBV29-1	NA	TRBD1	TRBJ2-2	TGCAGCGTTGTGGACAGGGCTGGCGGGGAGCTGTTTTTT	CSVVDRAGGELFF
TRBV7-8	once	TRBD2	TRBJ2-3	TGTGCCAGCTTTAGCGGGGTCGGCGATACGCAGTATTTT	CASFSGVGDTQYF
TRBV15	NA	NA	TRBJ1-2	TGTGCCACCAGCAGAGATAGGGGTTCGGGCTATGGCTACACCTTC	CATSRDRGSGYGYTF
TRBV6-5	NA	NA	TRBJ1-1	TGTGCCAGCAGCCACACCCTGGCGAACACTGAAGCTTTCTTT	CASSHTLANTEAFF
TRBV29-1	NA	TRBD1	TRBJ1-4	TGCAGCGTTGAATGGGCCAGGGGGCCTAATGAAAAACTGTTTTTT	CSVEWARGPNEKLFF
TRBV5-1	NA	TRBD2	TRBJ2-3	TGCGCCAGCAGCCCCGGTATAGCGGGGGGCCTGGTGGATACGCAGTATTTT	CASSPGIAGGLVDTQYF
TRBV19	once	TRBD1	TRBJ2-7	TGTGCCAGTAGTAACAGGGGTGGGACCTACGAGCAGTACTTC	CASSNRGGTYEQYF
TRBV24-1	NA	NA	TRBJ2-3	TGTGCCACCAGTGATCGGGCCAAGGGGGGGGCAGATACGCAGTATTTT	CATSDRAKGGADTQYF
TRBV19	NA	TRBD1	TRBJ1-6	TGTGCCAGTATCGCGACAGGGTATAATTCACCCCTCCACTTT	CASIATGYNSPLHF
TRBV6-5	NA	TRBD1	TRBJ2-7	TGTGCCAGCTCAGGGACAGTCCAGACCTACGAGCAGTACTTC	CASSGTVQTYEQYF
TRBV19	NA	NA	TRBJ2-1	TGTGCCAGTAGTAAATGGGGCAGTGATGAGCAGTTCTTC	CASSKWGSDEQFF
TRBV10-2	NA	TRBD1	TRBJ2-5	TGCGCCAGCAAATCGGGACAGGCGAGCCCAACCCAGTACTTC	CASKSGQASPTQYF
TRBV11-3	NA	NA	TRBJ2-1	TGTGCCAGCAGCTTAGCCGATGAGCAGTTCTTC	CASSLADEQFF
TRBV7-6	NA	TRBD1	TRBJ1-5	TGTGCCAGCAGCTTAGAGGGACAGGGGAGTCAGCCCCAGCATTTT	CASSLEGQGSQPQHF
TRBV7-9	NA	TRBD1	TRBJ2-1	TGTGCCAGCAGCCGAGGGGACAGGGTCATCAATGAGCAGTTCTTC	CASSRGDRVINEQFF
TRBV7-3	NA	TRBD2	TRBJ2-1	TGTGCCAGCACCTTGGCCGGGGGGGTCAATGAGCAGTTCTTC	CASTLAGGVNEQFF
TRBV9	once	NA	TRBJ2-1	TGTGCCAGCAGCGTAGCTCAGGGCAGCTCCTACAATGAGCAGTTCTTC	CASSVAQGSSYNEQFF
TRBV27	NA	NA	TRBJ1-6	TGTGCCAGCAGTCCCGGGGGCGGGGGGGTTTTGGTTAATTCACCCCTCCACTTT	CASSPGGGGVLVNSPLHF